The 22 T cell receptor beta chains presented below share a single source sample, sequenced in a study of CD8 T cells in ankylosing spondylitis. Study outcomes and limitations: Blood of patients with ankylosing spondylitis appeared to be characterized by a TCR beta motif of seven or eight highly homologous variants.

MiXCR, run by TCRdb on the 5' RACE reads, gives a single entry per CDR3 protein. This table has approximately 300,000 distinct CDR3 sequences, 7.5% to 9% appearing once. Their cognate antigens are unknown. Sequenced: blood, either unsorted or a sorted T cell fraction (not recorded which). The source of these receptors is a male donor with ankylosing spondylitis.

This clonotype has more than one count but fewer than ten. This chain uses TRBV6-2 or TRBV6-3 with TRBJ2-7; 8 bases line up with TRBD2. This CDR3 contains 14 residues. From germline, CDR1 is MNHEY and CDR2 SVGEGT. Germline trimming cut 4 bases from V and 2 bases from J; bases unmatched to any gene: 4. The CDR3 coding sequence is TGTGCCAGCAGTTCCCGGACTAGCCCCTACGAGCAGTACTTC. This translates into CASSSRTSPYEQYF.

V and J are TRBV5-1 and TRBJ1-4; D gene ambiguous. Germline CDR1 SGHRS, CDR2 YFSETQ. CDR3 size: 16 residues. V lost 0 bases to trimming and J lost 6 bases, with 15 bases between them. CDR3 DNA sequence: TGCGCCAGCAGCTTGGAAGGAGGGAGAACGGATGAAAAACTGTTTTTT. Encoded protein: CASSLEGGRTDEKLFF.

The chain employs TRBV5-1 and TRBJ2-5, with 7 bases matching TRBD1. The CDR3 length is 14 residues. Germline values: CDR1 SGHRS, CDR2 YFSETQ. J was trimmed by 5 bases and V by 4 bases; bases with no gene match: 8. CDR3 region: CASSARGSSETQYF. CDR3 nucleotide sequence: TGCGCCAGCAGCGCCAGGGGGAGTTCGGAGACCCAGTACTTC. Drawing the rest from reference TRBV5-1 and TRBJ2-5, the complete variable domain is KAGVTQTPRYLIKTRGQQVTLSCSPISGHRSVSWYQQTPGQGLQFLFEYFSETQRNKGNFPGRFSGRQFSNSRSEMNVSTLELGDSALYLCASSARGSSETQYFGPGTRLLVL.

This chain joins TRBV28 and TRBJ1-5; no clear D gene. V was pared by 4 bases and J by 3 bases, with 13 bases between. In germline, CDR1 is MDHEN, CDR2 SYDVKM. There are 15 residues in the CDR3. The CDR3 DNA reads TGTGCCAGCAGTTATAGACGGACCTACAATCAGCCCCAGCATTTT. Its translation: CASSYRRTYNQPQHF.

This clonotype appeared many times. The V call is TRBV29-1, the J call TRBJ2-3, with TRBD2 identical over 11 bases. Per germline, CDR1 SQVTM and CDR2 ANQGSEA. CDR3 length equals 14 residues. V shed 4 bases, J shed 5 bases, and the junction held 5 bases outside the gene matches. CDR3 residues: CSVGSLAGGDTQYF. The CDR3 coding sequence is TGCAGCGTTGGTTCGCTAGCGGGAGGAGATACGCAGTATTTT.

There are a few counts of this clonotype. The J gene is TRBJ2-3, the V gene TRBV5-1; no definite D call. This CDR3 comprises 16 residues. The ends were cut back, 0 bases at V and 4 bases at J, with 15 bases in the middle. In germline, CDR1 is SGHRS, CDR2 YFSETQ. The CDR3 nucleotides read TGCGCCAGCAGCTTGGATGGGGTTGTCGGCGCAGATACGCAGTATTTT. Translation gives CASSLDGVVGADTQYF.

The sample holds a few counts of this clonotype. The chain is built from TRBV4-1 and TRBJ2-6, with D unclear. V lost 0 bases to trimming and J lost 4 bases, with 16 bases between them. The germline V gene has CDR1 MGHRA and CDR2 YSYEKL. This CDR3 comprises 18 residues. This CDR3 is CASSQDGSALVGANVLTF. In nucleotides, the CDR3 is TGCGCCAGCAGCCAAGATGGGTCGGCCCTAGTGGGGGCCAACGTCCTGACTTTC.

The V call is TRBV6-1, the J call TRBJ1-6; no firm D call. V was trimmed by 11 bases and J by 4 bases, leaving 18 bases between them. The CDR3 spans 15 residues. Per the germline V gene, CDR1 is MNHNS and CDR2 is SASEGT. The CDR3 loop reads CAAVFGPGYNSPLHF. The CDR3, as DNA: TGTGCCGCCGTCTTTGGGCCTGGGTATAATTCACCCCTCCACTTT.

The table lists this clonotype with many counts. The chain uses TRBV9 and TRBJ2-7, with 8 bases that match TRBD2. The V gene's germline CDR1 is SGDLS and CDR2 YYNGEE. CDR3 length equals 15 residues. V lost 3 bases and J lost 6; bases outside the gene matches: 11. For the CDR3, the DNA is TGTGCCAGCAGCGAAAGCGGGAGACTAAGGGGCGAGCAGTACTTC. Translating it yields CASSESGRLRGEQYF.

The rearrangement links TRBV20-1 to TRBJ2-1; 9 positions match TRBD2. CDR3 size: 17 residues. The trim removed 0 bases at V and 4 bases at J, leaving 10 bases unmatched. Germline CDR1 DFQATT, CDR2 SNEGSKA (reference sequence). The CDR3 region is CSARDRRPSGVYNEQFF. As DNA, the CDR3 is TGCAGTGCTAGAGATCGACGGCCTAGCGGGGTTTACAATGAGCAGTTCTTC.

This chain uses TRBV14 with TRBJ2-7; tentatively, D is TRBD1 (6 bases). Trimming stripped 3 bases from V and 3 bases from J, with 12 bases between. CDR1 is SGHDN, CDR2 FVKESK, per germline. There are 14 residues in the CDR3. The CDR3 loop reads CASSHQGRNYEQYF. As DNA, the CDR3 is TGTGCCAGCAGCCACCAGGGGCGTAACTACGAGCAGTACTTC. The full variable domain, completed using reference TRBV14 and TRBJ2-7, is EAGVTQFPSHSVIEKGQTVTLRCDPISGHDNLYWYRRVMGKEIKFLLHFVKESKQDESGMPNNRFLAERTGGTYSTLKVQPAELEDSGVYFCASSHQGRNYEQYFGPGTRLTVT.

The chain uses TRBV20-1 and TRBJ2-1, with 12 bases fitting TRBD2. J gave up 5 bases and V 6 bases, and 20 bases lay outside the gene matches. The CDR3 has 19 amino acids. Germline CDR1 is DFQATT and CDR2 is SNEGSKA (reference sequence). In nucleotides, the CDR3 is TGCAGTGCGGCTCGGGGCATACTAGCGGGAGGCGGGGCCCACAATGAGCAGTTCTTC. Encoded protein: CSAARGILAGGGAHNEQFF.

The rearrangement uses TRBV4-1 and TRBJ2-1; 10 bases are a match to TRBD1. Trimming at V came to 0 bases and at J to 7 bases, leaving 6 bases not matched to a gene. CDR1 is MGHRA, CDR2 YSYEKL, per germline. The CDR3 extends over 16 amino acids. In DNA form, the CDR3 reads TGCGCCAGCAGCCAAGAGGGGACAGGGGTGGTGAATGAGCAGTTCTTC. This encodes CASSQEGTGVVNEQFF.

The rearrangement joins TRBV7-2 to TRBJ2-5, with 7 bases matching TRBD2. Trimming at V came to 5 bases and at J to 9 bases, leaving 9 bases not matched to a gene. This CDR3 spans 13 amino acids. Germline V gene data show CDR1 as SGHTA and CDR2 as FQGNSA. The CDR3 region has the DNA TGTGCCAGCAGCCCTAGCGGAGCGGCGGCCCAGTACTTC. It yields the protein CASSPSGAAAQYF.

This clonotype appeared a few times. The chain combines TRBV5-1 with TRBJ2-6; a possible D gene is TRBD1 (5 bases). Trimming removed 1 base from V and 1 base from J, with 15 bases in between. This CDR3 is 18 amino acids long. Germline CDR1 SGHRS, CDR2 YFSETQ. The chain's CDR3 is CASSLQGPPSSGANVLTF. The DNA for the CDR3 is TGCGCCAGCAGCTTGCAGGGCCCACCTTCGTCTGGGGCCAACGTCCTGACTTTC.

This clonotype has at least ten counts. The V call is TRBV6-1, the J call TRBJ2-1; no clear D. The germline V gene has CDR1 MNHNS and CDR2 SASEGT. This CDR3 has 13 amino acids. V was cut by 4 bases and J by 5 bases, with 9 bases left in between. The CDR3 nucleotides are TGTGCCAGCAGTGTCGTGGGGAACAATGAGCAGTTCTTC. Translating it yields CASSVVGNNEQFF.

CDR3 in DNA: TGTGCCAGCACCCCCTCCCTAGGCCTCCCAATGACCGGGGAGCTGTTTTTT. Its protein product is CASTPSLGLPMTGELFF. The rearrangement joins TRBV28 to TRBJ2-2; D unresolved. Germline CDR1 is MDHEN and CDR2 is SYDVKM. V was pared by 7 bases and J by 5 bases, with 23 bases between. The CDR3 loop spans 17 amino acids.

This clonotype was picked up a small number of times. The rearrangement links TRBV12-3 or TRBV12-4 to TRBJ2-1; 11 bases agree with TRBD2. This CDR3 region has 16 residues. J was trimmed by 5 bases and V by 5 bases; bases with no gene match: 8. CDR3 nucleotides: TGTGCCAGCAGTATATCTGGGACTAGCGGCCACAATGAGCAGTTCTTC. It is translated as CASSISGTSGHNEQFF.

The chain couples TRBV29-1 to TRBJ2-7; D is undetermined. This CDR3 has 14 amino acids. The germline V gene has CDR1 SQVTM and CDR2 ANQGSEA. V lost 4 bases and J lost 0, with 13 bases in between. The CDR3 DNA reads TGCAGCGTTGCAAGTCCGGGCACCTCCTACGAGCAGTACTTC. It encodes CSVASPGTSYEQYF.

The rearrangement links TRBV11-1 to TRBJ2-7; a weak D match, TRBD1 (6 bases). The V and J ends lost 5 bases and 0 bases respectively, with 14 bases between them. Germline CDR1 SGHAT, CDR2 FQDESV (reference sequence). The CDR3 runs to 15 residues. The CDR3 is CASSPRQAGSYEQYF. As DNA, the CDR3 is TGTGCCAGCAGCCCCCGACAGGCAGGCTCCTACGAGCAGTACTTC.

This clonotype was counted only a few times. V gene TRBV10-3 combines with J gene TRBJ2-7; no clear D. The CDR3 length is 12 residues. V gave up 3 bases and J gave up 0 bases, with 3 bases separating them. Germline lookup yields CDR1 ENHRY and CDR2 SYGVKD. The CDR3 here is CAISENSYEQYF. In DNA, the CDR3 is TGTGCCATCAGTGAAAACTCCTACGAGCAGTACTTC.

The chain has TRBV7-2 and TRBJ2-4, with TRBD2 identical over 11 bases. The CDR3 runs to 15 residues. Germline V gene sequence: CDR1 SGHTA, CDR2 FQGNSA. Trimming removed 5 bases from V and 7 bases from J; junction bases left unmatched: 7. The CDR3 loop reads CASSGTRTSGNIQYF. In nucleotides, the CDR3 is TGTGCCAGCAGCGGCACTCGGACTAGCGGGAACATTCAGTACTTC.